This T cell receptor (beta chain) was documented in a study of monozygotic twins with inflammatory bowel disease. The study, taken as a whole, reports: IBD patients carried less diverse TCRbeta repertoires (inverse Simpson) than healthy co-twins. Fewer clonotypes were shared with others by IBD patients than by healthy twins, especially with disease activity.

TCRdb re-called the 5' RACE reads; one entry per CDR3 protein, DNA not given. The sample holds approximately 150,000 distinct CDR3 sequences. Per germline, CDR1 DFQATT and CDR2 SNEGSKA (reference sequence). This CDR3 has 14 residues. Regarding this clonotype: Antigen: not known.

The sequence came from a human donor with ulcerative colitis or Crohn's disease, or a healthy co-twin of an affected twin (not recorded which). Sequenced sample: blood. The chain combines TRBV20-1 with TRBJ2-1; the TRBD1 assignment by TCRdb is unverifiable without DNA. The CDR3 is CSAPRAGAYNEQFF.